The subject of this entry is one T cell receptor (beta chain). Antigen: not known. This record comes from a study of response to subunit inactivated influenza vaccine. One entry per CDR3 protein results from TCRdb running MiXCR on the RT-PCR reads. This table holds almost 250,000 distinct CDR3 sequences, 9.5% to 15% found once. Whole-study results and caveats: It was the authors' suggestion that each seasonal influenza vaccination recruits few new T cells.

The receptor's source is a man aged 45 to 65 who received an inactivated influenza vaccine. The source was non-naive T cells sorted from PBMCs, collected 14 days before vaccination.

The CDR3 DNA is TGTGCCAGCAGTTCCCCCTCTGGGGGGGCCTACAATGAGCAGTTCTTC. Its protein is CASSSPSGGAYNEQFF. V usage is TRBV28 and J usage is TRBJ2-1, with 7 bases matching TRBD2. CDR3 size: 16 residues. The trim removed 4 bases at V and 2 bases at J, leaving 8 bases unmatched. Per germline, CDR1 MDHEN and CDR2 SYDVKM.